Listed below are T cell receptor beta chains from one sample, sequenced in a study of immune cell composition in non-small cell lung cancer. The data were produced by immunoSEQ multiplex PCR, yet TCRdb's version contains in-frame clones alone and is incomplete. Of about 16,000 clones listed, over 70% are singletons. The same data also contributed to another study, on CD4 T cells in lung cancer.

Sequencing was performed on non-adjacent lung tissue. The receptors derive from a human donor with non-small cell lung cancer. Both conserved end residues are trimmed from each CDR3.

v_call	cdr3_aa
TRBV11-2	ASSLRTGVGTGELF
TRBV5-1	ASSFLGQGGMETQY
TRBV19	ASSRGTGVANTEAF
TRBV19	ASRSGSSGNTIY
TRBV28	ASSSTYGQGKSPLH
TRBV2	ASSVRGETDTQY
TRBV4-3	ASSQEVQGYNQPQH
TRBV29-1	SVEGLDTNEQY
TRBV5-4	ASSLVGPYEQY
TRBV5-1	ASSLAGGLAGNTIY
TRBV6-6	ASTPGQTNTGELF
TRBV7-2	ASSLDRTSYEQY
TRBV7-6	ASSLAQGSRTEAF
TRBV7-9	ASSSRLRGGAGSSDTQY
TRBV10-3	AISEDYEQY
TRBV15	ATSRASFGNTEAF
TRBV28	ASSSLRKGAF
TRBV10-3	AISELQQGNSPLH
TRBV6-6	ASSPSTDTQY
TRBV7-9	ASSLGRPGVTHNEQF
TRBV28	TSSPDTYEQY
TRBV9	ASSVLGGGYTEAF
TRBV13	ASSYYRATEAF
TRBV5-1	ASSLTGYYEQY
TRBV19	ASTPGTGGHEQY
TRBV5-4	AGTRGGSSYNEQF
TRBV2	ASRPTASNYGYT
TRBV2	ASSDSDGSNQPQH
TRBV27	ATRGASYEQY
TRBV27	ASSSRVAGKLF
TRBV18	ASSSTGADTEAF
TRBV6-1	ASSERRTGALMNTEAF
TRBV5-1	ASSLLGLGVTGELF
TRBV5-5	ASSLVGELPYGYT
TRBV30	AWSALDGATGELF
TRBV28	ASSWGIGTEAF
TRBV7-2	ASSLGGAGTEAF
TRBV7-3	ASSSQINSPLH
TRBV11-2	ASSRQGNTEAF
TRBV27	ASSSRGVSYEQY
TRBV19	ASRMGGANVLT
TRBV9	ASSGSFGGPGEQY
TRBV2	ASSVRGGEQY
TRBV29-1	SVEVLLVDRGRPELF
TRBV28	ASSLRDRPLEQY
TRBV7-6	ASSFDTNTEAF
TRBV13	ASSPTGTGETEAF
TRBV29-1	SVQTGRTEAF
TRBV7-6	ASSSTGWNTEAF
TRBV6-5	ASSSRQGADYGYT
TRBV7-9	ASSRDRTDTQY
TRBV5-1	ASSLELNTEAF
TRBV7-3	ASSPRLSTDTQY
TRBV7-9	ASSFTLAANTGELF